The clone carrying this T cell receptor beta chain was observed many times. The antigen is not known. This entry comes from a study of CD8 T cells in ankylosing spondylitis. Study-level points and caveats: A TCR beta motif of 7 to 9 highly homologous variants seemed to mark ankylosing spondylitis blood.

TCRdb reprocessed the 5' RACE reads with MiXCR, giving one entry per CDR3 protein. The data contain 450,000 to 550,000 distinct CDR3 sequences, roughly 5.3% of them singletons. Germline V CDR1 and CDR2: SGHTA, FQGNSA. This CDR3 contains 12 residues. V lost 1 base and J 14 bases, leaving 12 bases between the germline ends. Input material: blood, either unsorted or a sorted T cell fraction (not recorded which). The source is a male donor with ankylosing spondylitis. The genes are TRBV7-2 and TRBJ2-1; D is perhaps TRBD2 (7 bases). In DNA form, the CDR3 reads TGTGCCAGCAGCTTAGGTGCGGGGGCCAAGTTCTTC. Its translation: CASSLGAGAKFF. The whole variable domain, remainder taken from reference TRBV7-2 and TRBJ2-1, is GAGVSQSPSNKVTEKGKDVELRCDPISGHTALYWYRQSLGQGLEFLIYFQGNSAPDKSGLPSDRFSAERTGGSVSTLTIQRTQQEDSAVYLCASSLGAGAKFFGPGTRLTVL.